This TCR beta chain was profiled in a study of response to subunit inactivated influenza vaccine. Findings of the study overall: Authors suggested that a seasonal influenza vaccination recruits few new T cells each time.

TCRdb re-called the RT-PCR reads with MiXCR, one entry per CDR3 protein. The sample holds some 600,000 distinct CDR3 sequences; approximately 14% are singletons and the top ten take less than 9%. This clonotype appeared a few times. Its antigen is not identified. With 5 bases removed from V and 7 bases from J, the gap between germline ends came to 8 bases. The CDR3 covers 11 residues. J is TRBJ2-5 and V is TRBV12-3 or TRBV12-4; a weak D match, TRBD2 (5 bases). This receptor was taken from a man aged 45-60 years who received an inactivated influenza vaccine. The input for sequencing was PBMCs from blood, taken around two weeks before vaccination. The CDR3 protein is CASSPEGTQYF. The DNA of the CDR3 is TGTGCCAGCAGTCCCGAGGGGACCCAGTACTTC.